This record concerns one T cell receptor beta chain sequence. Its binding antigen is unknown. Base qualities are missing; no much larger clone stands one base away. The sample belongs to a study of T-cell memory formation after mild COVID-19 (dated by TCRdb to the early 2020s). Some background on the complete study: Most TCR sequence clusters were specific to one of the two donors. In a couple of donors, T-cell clones that expanded and contracted after mild COVID-19 were followed by sequencing TCRalpha and TCRbeta repertoires longitudinally. Two young, previously healthy adult volunteers made up the cohort, one male and one female. On the study overall, not on this receptor specifically: Only a couple of mild cases were covered in the study, and larger cohorts including severe cases with pre-infection samples were considered necessary. Some responding clones were found in pre-infection memory, which suggests that pre-existing cross-reactive memory T cells took part in the SARS-CoV-2 response. The second-wave clones that peaked on day 37 were not confirmed to be SARS-CoV-2 specific. From day 15 to 85, contracting clones showed balanced CD4/CD8 phenotypes, whereas a second wave of clones that expanded from day 15 to 37 leaned towards CD4+. Contracting CD4+ clones appeared mostly in the CM and EM memory subsets, whereas CD8+ clones were enriched in EMRA.

Instrument on record: Illumina NovaSeq 6000. cDNA libraries for TCRalpha and TCRbeta were prepared by 5'RACE using constant-segment primers, with sample barcodes and unique molecular identifiers added. Trizol reagent was used to extract RNA from every sample. Libraries were amplified in two PCR steps, with a second sample barcode and Illumina TruSeq adapters added in the second step. The libraries were sequenced on an Illumina NovaSeq using 2 x 150 bp paired-end reads. In the original analysis: The reads were demultiplexed and collapsed into UMI-guided consensus sequences using migec v1.2.7. With mixcr v2.1.11, UMI consensuses were aligned to TRA and TRB V and J templates and assembled into clonotypes. A clonotype was counted as expanded or contracted only if both edgeR and NoisET called the change significant, with noise models trained on biological replicates. For edgeR calls, the cutoffs were a false discovery rate-adjusted p below 0.01 and a log2 fold-change threshold of 1. PCA with hierarchical clustering of max-normalized trajectories of the 1000 most abundant clonotypes was used as exploratory dynamics analysis. The CD4 or CD8 phenotype of responding clones was assigned using the separately sequenced CD4+ and CD8+ repertoires. TCRdb applied fastp at Q25 and MiXCR to the public reads, then kept only in-frame beta chains. Every entry covers one CDR3 protein and lists the most common genes and DNA from its rows. TCRdb, not the authors, supplied the V and J calls. Across this sample there are about 440,000 distinct CDR3 sequences, with about 20% seen only once. The ten largest make up more than 8% of the sample.

Ficoll-Paque density gradient centrifugation was used to isolate PBMCs. The receptor was derived from an adult woman who had mild COVID-19 (a few samples of this study predate the infection). The sample titles of this study are shuffled in the database, so cell type and time point are left out; the donor was told from shared clones. The sequencing sample was made of PBMCs or a T cell subset sorted from them (not recorded which).

Here the CDR3 is given as CASSLQVGGGTTDTQYF. In nucleotide form, the sequence is TGCGCCAGCAGCTTGCAGGTTGGCGGGGGGACCACAGATACGCAGTATTTT. The V gene is TRBV5-1 and the J gene is TRBJ2-3, and 8 junctional nucleotides match TRBD2. After removal of 1 base from V and 2 bases from J, the junction retains 9 bases not matched to a gene. The CDR3 goes from the cysteine to the phenylalanine over 17 residues. The sequence is cut down to CDR3 DNA, 51 bases in frame from base 1. Based on the germline V gene, the CDR1 and CDR2 sequences are SGHRS and YFSETQ.